This TCR beta chain comes out of a study of T cell responses to AZD1222 COVID-19 vaccine. Using immunoSEQ multiplex PCR, the repertoire was profiled, and TCRdb retains in-frame clones only, with some absent. The data contain tens of thousands of clones, approximately 80% of them singletons. J was trimmed by 6 bases and V by 5 bases; bases with no gene match: 11. CDR1 and CDR2 from the germline V gene are LNHDA and SQIVND (reference sequence). CDR3 length: 15 amino acids. Sample: peripheral blood, taken on day 0 of AZD1222 vaccination. The chain joins TRBV19 to TRBJ2-7; 9 bases match TRBD1. The TCR sequence derives from an adult in good health. CDR3: CASSSGRDRAGEQYF. CDR3 DNA: TGTGCCAGTAGTTCGGGCCGGGACAGGGCAGGCGAGCAGTACTTC.